These 11 T cell receptor beta chains share one sample of origin, sequenced in a study of T-cell memory formation after mild COVID-19. TCRdb passed the 5' RACE reads through MiXCR, listing each CDR3 protein once. The sample contains around 320,000 distinct CDR3 sequences, roughly an eighth of which appear only once. The sequencing input was PBMCs or a T cell subset sorted from them (not recorded which). These receptors were collected from a man aged 18 to 29 who had mild COVID-19 (a few samples of this study predate the infection). Cell type and time point are not known.

This clonotype was counted only a few times. The chain employs TRBV5-1 and TRBJ1-4; D is unclear. V was shortened by 3 bases and J by 5 bases, with 11 bases between the two germline ends. CDR3 length: 14 amino acids. The germline V gene has CDR1 SGHRS and CDR2 YFSETQ. The CDR3 loop reads CASSSGRENEKLFF. The CDR3 DNA is TGCGCCAGCAGCTCCGGACGGGAGAATGAAAAACTGTTTTTT.

Many counts were recorded for this clonotype. The rearrangement links TRBV5-1 to TRBJ2-3, with D perhaps matching TRBD1 (6 bases). V was cut by 7 bases and J by 5 bases, with 11 bases left in between. The CDR3 extends over 12 amino acids. Germline assignment: CDR1 SGHRS and CDR2 YFSETQ. As DNA, the CDR3 is TGCGCCAGCCTCGGACAGAAAGATACGCAGTATTTT. Protein product: CASLGQKDTQYF.

This chain links TRBV6-6 with TRBJ2-1; 9 bases align to TRBD1. V dropped 6 bases and J dropped 6; count of bases not matched to a gene: 6. The germline V gene encodes CDR1 MNHNY and CDR2 SVGAGI (reference sequence). CDR3 size: 14 residues. The CDR3 nucleotides read TGTGCCAGCAGAAACAGACAGGGGGTCAATGAGCAGTTCTTC. This gives the protein CASRNRQGVNEQFF.

This clonotype was detected a few times. The chain links TRBV4-3 to TRBJ2-1; D possibly matches TRBD1 or TRBD2 (5 bases each). This CDR3 has 19 residues. Germline V gene lookup returns CDR1 LGHNA and CDR2 YSLEER. V was trimmed by 0 bases and J by 10 bases, leaving 28 bases between them. CDR3 coding DNA: TGCGCCAGCAGCCAAGATTATTGGGCCGAGGGTAGGGGCAATGCGGAGCAGTTCTTC. Residues: CASSQDYWAEGRGNAEQFF.

This clonotype was counted between two and nine times. The chain carries TRBV6-6 and TRBJ1-1; D is unresolved. Trimming left V 2 bases short and J 1 base short, with 8 bases between. CDR1 is MNHNY and CDR2 is SVGAGI in the germline V gene (reference sequence). The CDR3 is 14 residues long. The DNA of the CDR3 is TGTGCCAGCAGTTACGGTCAGACGAACACTGAAGCTTTCTTT. The encoded protein is CASSYGQTNTEAFF.

V is TRBV5-4 and J is TRBJ1-1; D call uncertain. Looked up from germline, CDR1 is SGHNT and CDR2 is YYREEE (reference sequence). This CDR3 spans 13 amino acids. V lost 5 bases, J lost 3 bases, and 11 bases lay in between. The CDR3: CASRNGRDTEAFF. The CDR3 nucleotides read TGTGCCAGCAGAAACGGCCGGGACACTGAAGCTTTCTTT.

This clonotype occurred many times. The gene calls are TRBV20-1 and TRBJ2-3, with 12 bases fitting TRBD2. The CDR3 covers 16 residues. CDR1 and CDR2 (germline): DFQATT, SNEGSKA (reference sequence). Unmatched junction bases numbered 13, after V lost 8 bases and J lost 4 bases. Here the CDR3 reads CSSILPGLAGADTQYF. The CDR3 DNA is TGCAGTTCCATACTCCCGGGACTAGCGGGCGCAGATACGCAGTATTTT.

The chain has TRBV20-1 and TRBJ2-5; no firm D call. V dropped 0 bases and J dropped 2 bases, with 7 bases sitting between them. The CDR3 contains 13 residues. Germline V gene sequence: CDR1 DFQATT, CDR2 SNEGSKA (reference sequence). CDR3 loop: CSARDWRQETQYF. The CDR3 DNA is TGCAGTGCTAGAGACTGGAGACAAGAGACCCAGTACTTC.

The rearrangement links TRBV7-2 to TRBJ1-1; D perhaps matches TRBD1 (5 bases). CDR1 and CDR2 (germline): SGHTA, FQGNSA. V gave up 8 bases and J gave up 5 bases, with 15 bases separating them. This CDR3 contains 13 residues. This CDR3 is CASGGGPNTEAFF. CDR3 nucleotides: TGTGCCAGCGGGGGGGGTCCGAATACTGAAGCTTTCTTT.

This clonotype turned up a few times. J is TRBJ2-3 and V is TRBV5-1, with TRBD2 identical over 12 bases. Germline V gives CDR1 SGHRS, CDR2 YFSETQ. V lost 4 bases, J lost 1 base, and 7 bases stayed unmatched. This CDR3 is 17 amino acids long. CDR3 amino acids: CASSPPSGGAGTDTQYF. CDR3 DNA: TGCGCCAGCAGCCCACCTAGCGGGGGGGCCGGCACAGATACGCAGTATTTT.

CDR3: CASRGHEGQQFF. CDR3 DNA: TGCGCCAGCAGGGGACACGAGGGACAGCAGTTCTTC. The chain links TRBV10-1 to TRBJ2-1; D may be TRBD1 (6 bases). The CDR3 totals 12 residues. Per germline, CDR1 WNHNN and CDR2 SYGVQD (reference sequence). The ends were cut back, 6 bases at V and 11 bases at J, with 14 bases in the middle.